This entry lists 17 T cell receptor beta chains sequenced from one sample in a study of T-cell reconstitution after alpha-beta-depleted transplantation in children. This sample's TCRbeta library carried unique molecular identifier barcodes. TCRdb analysed the PCR reads with MiXCR anew, one entry per CDR3 protein. In the table there are 500,000 to 750,000 distinct CDR3 sequences, 10% to 15% of which are singletons. The starting material was PBMCs, mostly from graft donor cells, obtained 360 days after TCRalphabeta/CD19-depleted stem cell transplant. These receptors all come from a male patient younger than 18 who had a stem cell transplant for acute myeloid leukemia, so the T cells may come from the graft donor.

V gene TRBV20-1 combines with J gene TRBJ1-5, with 7 bases aligning to TRBD1. The germline V gene has CDR1 DFQATT and CDR2 SNEGSKA (reference sequence). The V segment lost 5 bases and the J segment 4 bases; nucleotides outside the gene matches: 5. This CDR3 spans 13 amino acids. The CDR3 DNA reads as TGCAGTGCTCCACAGGGGTCTAATCAGCCCCAGCATTTT. Protein sequence: CSAPQGSNQPQHF.

This clonotype was counted at least ten times. CDR3 sequence: CASSGGLAMGTDTQYF. The CDR3 DNA follows: TGTGCCAGCAGTGGGGGACTAGCGATGGGCACAGATACGCAGTATTTT. This sequence joins TRBV25-1 and TRBJ2-3, with TRBD2 matching 10 bases. The CDR3 is made up of 16 amino acids. The V gene's germline CDR1 is MGHDK and CDR2 SYGVNS. V lost 4 bases, J lost 1 base, and 5 bases stayed unmatched. The full variable domain, with the rest looked up from reference TRBV25-1 and TRBJ2-3, is EADIYQTPRYLVIGTGKKITLECSQTMGHDKMYWYQQDPGMELHLIHYSYGVNSTEKGDLSSESTVSRIRTEHFPLTLESARPSHTSQYLCASSGGLAMGTDTQYFGPGTRLTVL.

Ten or more counts support this clonotype. The rearrangement joins TRBV11-1 to TRBJ1-2, with unresolved D. V was pared by 5 bases and J by 0 bases, with 22 bases between. This CDR3 region has 18 residues. Germline V gives CDR1 SGHAT, CDR2 FQDESV (reference sequence). The CDR3 spells CASSRLFGVSYANYGYTF. DNA of the CDR3: TGTGCCAGCAGCCGATTATTCGGGGTGTCCTACGCTAACTATGGCTACACCTTC.

The chain joins TRBV29-1 to TRBJ2-5; maybe TRBD1 (5 bases). Germline V gene data show CDR1 as SQVTM and CDR2 as ANQGSEA. Trimming stripped 4 bases from V and 1 base from J, with 13 bases between. This CDR3 region has 14 residues. CDR3 residues: CSVVGDRSQETQYF. Here the CDR3 DNA reads TGCAGCGTTGTCGGTGACAGAAGCCAAGAGACCCAGTACTTC.

This clonotype was seen a handful of times. The V call is TRBV7-2, the J call TRBJ2-3; 9 nucleotides align to TRBD2. CDR3 length equals 17 residues. Germline V gene lookup returns CDR1 SGHTA and CDR2 FQGNSA. Losses at the gene ends were 1 base for V and 1 base for J; bases not matched to a gene: 6. CDR3 protein: CASSLVRTSVGTDTQYF. As DNA, the CDR3 is TGTGCCAGCAGCTTAGTAAGGACTAGCGTTGGCACAGATACGCAGTATTTT.

This clonotype was found many times. The chain has TRBV24-1 and TRBJ2-2, with TRBD1 matching 9 bases. The CDR3 contains 14 residues. V lost 10 bases, J lost 4 bases, and 6 bases stayed unmatched. Germline V gene data show CDR1 as KGHDR and CDR2 as SFDVKD. This CDR3 is CATRGTGITGELFF. In nucleotides, the CDR3 is TGTGCCACAAGAGGGACAGGGATCACCGGGGAGCTGTTTTTT.

This clonotype was seen many times. The chain combines TRBV5-1 with TRBJ2-3; the D call may be TRBD1 or TRBD2 (5 bases each). The germline V and J ends were trimmed by 0 bases and 0 bases, with 11 bases remaining between them. Germline loops: CDR1 SGHRS, CDR2 YFSETQ. The CDR3 runs 16 residues. The CDR3 nucleotides read TGCGCCAGCAGCTTGGACCCGGGGCGGAGCACAGATACGCAGTATTTT. This translates into CASSLDPGRSTDTQYF.

The J gene is TRBJ2-5, the V gene TRBV5-5; TRBD1 might be the D (5 bases). CDR1 and CDR2 (germline): SGHKS, YYEKEE (reference sequence). The CDR3 has 12 residues. V was pared by 2 bases and J by 3 bases, with 5 bases between. The CDR3 DNA sequence: TGTGCCAGCAGCTTCAGGGAAGAGACCCAGTACTTC. The encoded protein is CASSFREETQYF.

This clonotype occurred many times. This chain joins TRBV12-3 or TRBV12-4 and TRBJ1-4; weak D call: TRBD1 (5 bases). V gave up 2 bases and J gave up 2 bases, with 6 bases separating them. CDR3 length equals 14 residues. CDR3 region: CASSLWGTNEKLFF. For the CDR3, the DNA is TGTGCCAGCAGTTTATGGGGGACTAATGAAAAACTGTTTTTT.

This clonotype was observed a few times. The chain carries TRBV10-3 and TRBJ1-2, with 10 positions matching TRBD1. The germline gives CDR1 ENHRY, CDR2 SYGVKD. The CDR3 is 16 residues long. With 4 bases clipped from V and 3 bases from J, the junction kept 8 bases outside the gene matches. CDR3 sequence reads: CAISGPRDRGHYGYTF. CDR3 nucleotides: TGTGCCATCAGTGGTCCCAGGGACAGGGGCCACTATGGCTACACCTTC.

This clonotype was counted at least ten times. The chain carries TRBV12-3 or TRBV12-4 and TRBJ2-7, with 9 bases aligning to TRBD2. This CDR3 comprises 16 residues. V gave up 3 bases and J gave up 2 bases; unmatched junction bases: 8. In DNA form, the CDR3 reads TGTGCCAGCAGTTTGGGGCCTAGCGGGATCCCCTACGAGCAGTACTTC. Amino acid sequence: CASSLGPSGIPYEQYF.

This clonotype occurred many times. This CDR3 is CASSLTSGSFLNEQFF. CDR3 DNA sequence: TGTGCCAGCAGCTTGACTAGCGGGAGCTTCCTCAATGAGCAGTTCTTC. The genes are TRBV5-6 and TRBJ2-1; 11 positions match TRBD2. Trimming cost V 1 base and J 6 bases; bases outside gene matches: 6. The CDR3 covers 16 residues. Germline CDR1 SGHDT, CDR2 YYEEEE. Complete variable domain (other parts from reference TRBV5-6 and TRBJ2-1): DAGVTQSPTHLIKTRGQQVTLRCSPKSGHDTVSWYQQALGQGPQFIFQYYEEEERQRGNFPDRFSGHQFPNYSSELNVNALLLGDSALYLCASSLTSGSFLNEQFFGPGTRLTVL.

The chain joins TRBV10-3 to TRBJ2-6; 9 bases are shared with TRBD1. Germline assignment: CDR1 ENHRY and CDR2 SYGVKD. The CDR3 length is 16 residues. V lost 9 bases and J lost 0; bases outside the gene matches: 6. The CDR3 sequence: CAIPGQGVSGANVLTF. The CDR3 region has the DNA TGTGCCATTCCGGGACAGGGAGTCTCTGGGGCCAACGTCCTGACTTTC.

This clonotype came up many times. The chain combines TRBV7-6 with TRBJ1-4; possibly TRBD1 for D (6 bases). Deletions cut 5 bases from V and 3 bases from J, with 13 bases between. Germline V gene sequence: CDR1 SGHVS, CDR2 FNYEAQ. The CDR3 contains 15 residues. CDR3 sequence reads: CASSPLTGPNEKLFF. The CDR3 region has the DNA TGTGCCAGCAGCCCCTTGACAGGACCTAATGAAAAACTGTTTTTT.

A few counts support this clonotype. The chain employs TRBV5-1 and TRBJ2-7; 10 nucleotides agree with TRBD1. The CDR3 consists of 18 residues. CDR1 is SGHRS, CDR2 YFSETQ, per germline. The V and J ends lost 2 bases and 5 bases, in that order; junction bases with no gene match: 16. The CDR3 nucleotides read TGCGCCAGCAGCTTACTTGAGCGTCGTGCGGGACAGGGGAACGAGCAGTACTTC. Translation: CASSLLERRAGQGNEQYF.

This clonotype was recorded a few times. At one end, the junction sequence differs from germline, possibly due to a read error. V usage is TRBV7-7 and J usage is TRBJ1-1; D call uncertain. CDR3 length equals 14 residues. CDR1 and CDR2 (germline): SSHAT, FNYEAQ (reference sequence). DNA of the CDR3: TGTGCTAGCAGCCCACTAGGGCGGAACACTGAAGCTTTCTTT. Translating gives CASSPLGRNTEAFF. The variable domain in full, with the rest retrieved from reference TRBV7-7 and TRBJ1-1, is GAGVSQSPRYKVTKRGQDVTLRCDPISSHATLYWYQQALGQGPEFLTYFNYEAQPDKSGLPSDRFSAERPEGSISTLTIQRTEQRDSAMYRCASSPLGRNTEAFFGQGTRLTVV.

This clonotype showed up just a few times. This chain uses TRBV29-1 with TRBJ2-1; no clear D. This CDR3 has 10 amino acids. The V gene's germline CDR1 is SQVTM and CDR2 ANQGSEA. V lost 4 bases and J lost 7, with 5 bases in between. For the CDR3, the DNA is TGCAGCGTTGGCCTAAATGAGCAGTTCTTC. This sequence encodes CSVGLNEQFF.